What follows are 21 T cell receptor beta chains derived from one specimen sequenced in a study of blood T cells in healthy people across ages. With a J-beta primer mix and a sample-barcoded 5' primer, a second PCR ran about 7 to 12 cycles. TCRdb reprocessed the 5' RACE reads via MiXCR and lists one record per CDR3 protein. The sample has about 1.1 million distinct CDR3 sequences, 35% to 45% seen once. Sequencing input: blood. Source of these receptors: a man aged 18 to 35 in good health.

This chain connects TRBV6-5 to TRBJ2-1; no clear D gene. CDR1 MNHEY and CDR2 SVGAGI come from the germline V gene. Trimming pared 6 bases from V and 2 bases from J, leaving 14 bases between. The CDR3 is made up of 15 amino acids. CDR3 in DNA: TGTGCCAGCAGCGGTAACTTTAACCCCTACAATGAGCAGTTCTTC. Encoded protein: CASSGNFNPYNEQFF.

The chain couples TRBV7-2 to TRBJ2-5; 10 nucleotides align to TRBD2. This CDR3 comprises 17 residues. V trimming: 2 bases; J trimming: 2 bases; junction bases outside the gene matches: 8. Germline lookup yields CDR1 SGHTA and CDR2 FQGNSA. For the CDR3, the DNA is TGTGCCAGCAGCTTATGGCTAGCGGGGGAAAAGCAAGAGACCCAGTACTTC. Translation: CASSLWLAGEKQETQYF. The entire variable domain, with the rest obtained from reference TRBV7-2 and TRBJ2-5, is as follows: GAGVSQSPSNKVTEKGKDVELRCDPISGHTALYWYRQSLGQGLEFLIYFQGNSAPDKSGLPSDRFSAERTGGSVSTLTIQRTQQEDSAVYLCASSLWLAGEKQETQYFGPGTRLLVL.

The CDR3 nucleotides are TGCAGCGTTGTCCGACTAGCGGGGGGATACAATGAGCAGTACTTC. Translating it yields CSVVRLAGGYNEQYF. The chain couples TRBV29-1 to TRBJ2-1; 13 bases align to TRBD2. The DNA end lines up better with TRBJ2-7; the J call may be wrong. Looked up from germline, CDR1 is SQVTM and CDR2 is ANQGSEA. This CDR3 comprises 15 residues.

This chain links TRBV4-3 with TRBJ1-4; tentatively, D is TRBD1 (5 bases). The CDR3 length is 17 residues. Per the germline V gene, CDR1 is LGHNA and CDR2 is YSLEER. Trimming removed 1 base from V and 8 bases from J, with 20 bases in between. The CDR3 DNA reads TGCGCCAGCAGCCAAGGGACTGCGACGCGAAAGGGGGAAAAACTGTTTTTT. As protein: CASSQGTATRKGEKLFF.

This clonotype has only one observation. The chain has TRBV28 and TRBJ1-3; tentatively, D is TRBD1 (6 bases). Germline lookup yields CDR1 MDHEN and CDR2 SYDVKM. The CDR3 is 17 residues long. V lost 1 base to trimming and J lost 2 bases, with 15 bases between them. CDR3: CASSLFDRGGAGNTIYF. In DNA form, the CDR3 reads TGTGCCAGCAGTTTATTCGACCGGGGGGGCGCTGGAAACACCATATATTTT.

This clonotype was observed a few times. The chain recombines TRBV28 with TRBJ2-5; no clear D. CDR1 is MDHEN and CDR2 is SYDVKM in the germline V gene. CDR3 size: 16 residues. Trimming took off 1 base at V and 5 bases at J, with 17 bases between the two ends. The CDR3: CASSLSWGSVRETQYF. CDR3 bases: TGTGCCAGCAGTTTATCCTGGGGATCGGTTAGGGAGACCCAGTACTTC.

A single count supports this clonotype. The CDR3 DNA follows: TGCGCCAGCAGCCAATCGACTAGCGGGAGGGTCTACAATGAGCAGTTCTTC. Protein: CASSQSTSGRVYNEQFF. The rearrangement uses TRBV4-1 and TRBJ2-1; TRBD2 aligns across 14 bases. The CDR3 totals 17 residues. V dropped 2 bases and J dropped 3; count of bases not matched to a gene: 3. Germline V gene sequence: CDR1 MGHRA, CDR2 YSYEKL.

V gene TRBV20-1 combines with J gene TRBJ2-1; TRBD2 agrees at 8 bases. This CDR3 region has 14 residues. V lost 7 bases, J lost 7 bases, and 12 bases stayed unmatched. Germline loops: CDR1 DFQATT, CDR2 SNEGSKA (reference sequence). The chain's CDR3 is CSVHGGAGRNEQFF. The CDR3 bases are TGCAGTGTGCACGGGGGGGCAGGTAGGAATGAGCAGTTCTTC.

This clonotype has a handful of counts. The rearrangement links TRBV6-5 to TRBJ1-2; 7 nucleotides line up with TRBD1. Germline V lookup: CDR1 MNHEY, CDR2 SVGAGI. Losses at the gene ends were 1 base for V and 7 bases for J; bases not matched to a gene: 6. The CDR3 totals 14 residues. In DNA form, the CDR3 reads TGTGCCAGCAGTTACTTGACAGGGTACCGTGGCTACACCTTC. The encoded protein is CASSYLTGYRGYTF.

J is TRBJ1-5 and V is TRBV20-1, with D unclear. V was clipped by 1 base and J by 0 bases, with 13 bases between them. This CDR3 has 16 residues. Germline V gives CDR1 DFQATT, CDR2 SNEGSKA (reference sequence). The CDR3 reads CSARGQTGNSNQPQHF. Here the CDR3 DNA reads TGCAGTGCTAGAGGTCAGACGGGAAATAGCAATCAGCCCCAGCATTTT.

This clonotype was detected only a few times. The chain is built from TRBV12-3 or TRBV12-4 and TRBJ1-2; D is unresolved. Between the trimmed V and J ends, which lost 5 bases and 5 bases, there was a span of 9 bases. The CDR3 contains 12 residues. CDR3 region: CASSTEGYGYTF. The CDR3 DNA reads as TGTGCCAGCAGTACAGAAGGTTATGGCTACACCTTC.

The chain carries TRBV6-2 or TRBV6-3 and TRBJ2-2, with D uncertain. This CDR3 region has 15 residues. The germline V gene encodes CDR1 MNHEY and CDR2 SVGEGT. V was clipped by 4 bases and J by 4 bases, with 13 bases between them. CDR3 nucleotide sequence: TGTGCCAGCAGTTTTAGAGACGGAACCACCGGGGAGCTGTTTTTT. The encoded protein is CASSFRDGTTGELFF.

This clonotype was counted between two and nine times. This rearrangement joins TRBV4-2 to TRBJ1-1; D not certain. V dropped 5 bases and J dropped 0 bases, with 13 bases sitting between them. The germline gives CDR1 LGHNA, CDR2 YNFKEQ. The CDR3 sequence is 15 residues long. The CDR3 sequence: CASSKTRALNTEAFF. CDR3 DNA: TGTGCCAGCAGCAAGACTAGGGCATTGAACACTGAAGCTTTCTTT.

This rearrangement joins TRBV4-1 to TRBJ1-2; D not resolved. The CDR3 loop spans 15 amino acids. V was shortened by 0 bases and J by 4 bases, with 12 bases between the two germline ends. The V gene's germline CDR1 is MGHRA and CDR2 YSYEKL. This chain's CDR3 is CASSQDRLSGYGYTF. The CDR3 region has the DNA TGCGCCAGCAGCCAAGACAGGCTTTCTGGCTATGGCTACACCTTC.

The chain links TRBV4-2 to TRBJ2-3; 7 positions agree with TRBD1. The germline gives CDR1 LGHNA, CDR2 YNFKEQ. Trimming cost V 8 bases and J 4 bases; bases outside gene matches: 12. The length of the CDR3 is 15 residues. DNA of the CDR3: TGTGCCAGCGGCCCCCGGGACAGTAGAGCAGATACGCAGTATTTT. This gives the protein CASGPRDSRADTQYF.

The gene calls are TRBV14 and TRBJ2-7; D call uncertain. Trimming cost V 2 bases and J 0 bases, with 5 bases left between them. Germline V gives CDR1 SGHDN, CDR2 FVKESK. The CDR3 is 13 amino acids. CDR3: CASSQFNSYEQYF. CDR3 coding DNA: TGTGCCAGCAGCCAATTTAACTCCTACGAGCAGTACTTC.

The V and J genes are TRBV12-3 or TRBV12-4 and TRBJ2-5; D not resolved. V dropped 1 base and J dropped 5 bases, with 11 bases sitting between them. The CDR3 sequence is 14 residues long. This CDR3 is CASSLGTLRETQYF. In nucleotides, the CDR3 is TGTGCCAGCAGTTTAGGGACCCTCCGGGAGACCCAGTACTTC.

V and J are TRBV29-1 and TRBJ1-4; D perhaps matches TRBD1 (6 bases). The CDR3 contains 14 residues. Trimming removed 7 bases at V and 7 bases at J, with 19 bases between. Per germline, CDR1 SQVTM and CDR2 ANQGSEA. The CDR3 DNA is TGCAGCGGTAGTACAGGGTCGGGGAGTGAAAAACTGTTTTTT. Its translation: CSGSTGSGSEKLFF.

This clonotype was seen more than once but under ten times. V is TRBV10-3 and J is TRBJ2-1; 8 positions agree with TRBD2. This CDR3 has 16 residues. The junction had 8 bases not matched to a gene; V was cut back by 3 bases and J by 4 bases. Germline V lookup: CDR1 ENHRY, CDR2 SYGVKD. Written as DNA, the CDR3 is TGTGCCATCAGTGACGTGGTAGCGGGGATGTACAATGAGCAGTTCTTC. Residues: CAISDVVAGMYNEQFF.

This clonotype appeared a few times. The chain employs TRBV7-2 and TRBJ1-6, with TRBD1 matching 7 bases. The CDR3 covers 15 residues. Germline lookup yields CDR1 SGHTA and CDR2 FQGNSA. The J segment lost 10 bases and the V segment lost 3 bases, leaving 9 bases of the junction unmatched. The CDR3 here is CASSFTGTERSPLHF. DNA for the CDR3: TGTGCCAGCAGCTTTACCGGGACAGAACGGTCACCCCTCCACTTT.

CDR3 in DNA: TGTGCCAGCATGGGATCAGTAGATACGCAGTATTTT. This encodes CASMGSVDTQYF. The J gene is TRBJ2-3, the V gene TRBV27; no firm D call. From germline, CDR1 is MNHEY and CDR2 SMNVEV (reference sequence). The length of the CDR3 is 12 residues. V was trimmed by 7 bases and J by 5 bases, leaving 10 bases between them.